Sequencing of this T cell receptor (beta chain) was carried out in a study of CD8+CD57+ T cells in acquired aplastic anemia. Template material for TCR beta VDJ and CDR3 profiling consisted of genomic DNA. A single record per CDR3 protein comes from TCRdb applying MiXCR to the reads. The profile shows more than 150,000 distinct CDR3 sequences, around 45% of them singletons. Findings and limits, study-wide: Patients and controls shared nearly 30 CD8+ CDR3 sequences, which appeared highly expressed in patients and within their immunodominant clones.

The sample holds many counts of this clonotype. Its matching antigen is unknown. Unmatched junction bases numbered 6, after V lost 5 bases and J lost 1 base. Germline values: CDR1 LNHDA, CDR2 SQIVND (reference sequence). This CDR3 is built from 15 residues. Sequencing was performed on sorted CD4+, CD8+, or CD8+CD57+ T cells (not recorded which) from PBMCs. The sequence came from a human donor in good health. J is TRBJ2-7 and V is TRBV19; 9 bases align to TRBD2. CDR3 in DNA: TGTGCCAGTAGTTCAAGCGGGAGGTTGTCCTACGAGCAGTACTTC. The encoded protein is CASSSSGRLSYEQYF.